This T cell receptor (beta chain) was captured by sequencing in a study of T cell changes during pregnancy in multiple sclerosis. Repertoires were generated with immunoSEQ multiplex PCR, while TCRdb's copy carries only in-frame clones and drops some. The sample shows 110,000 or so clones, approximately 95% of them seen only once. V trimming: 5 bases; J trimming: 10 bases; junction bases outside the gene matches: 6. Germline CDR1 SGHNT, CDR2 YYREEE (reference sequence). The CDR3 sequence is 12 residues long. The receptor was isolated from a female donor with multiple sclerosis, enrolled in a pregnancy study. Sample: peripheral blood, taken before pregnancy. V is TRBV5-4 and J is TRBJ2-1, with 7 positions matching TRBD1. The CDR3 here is CASSLRGPEQFF. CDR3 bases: TGTGCCAGCAGTTTGAGGGGGCCAGAGCAGTTCTTC.